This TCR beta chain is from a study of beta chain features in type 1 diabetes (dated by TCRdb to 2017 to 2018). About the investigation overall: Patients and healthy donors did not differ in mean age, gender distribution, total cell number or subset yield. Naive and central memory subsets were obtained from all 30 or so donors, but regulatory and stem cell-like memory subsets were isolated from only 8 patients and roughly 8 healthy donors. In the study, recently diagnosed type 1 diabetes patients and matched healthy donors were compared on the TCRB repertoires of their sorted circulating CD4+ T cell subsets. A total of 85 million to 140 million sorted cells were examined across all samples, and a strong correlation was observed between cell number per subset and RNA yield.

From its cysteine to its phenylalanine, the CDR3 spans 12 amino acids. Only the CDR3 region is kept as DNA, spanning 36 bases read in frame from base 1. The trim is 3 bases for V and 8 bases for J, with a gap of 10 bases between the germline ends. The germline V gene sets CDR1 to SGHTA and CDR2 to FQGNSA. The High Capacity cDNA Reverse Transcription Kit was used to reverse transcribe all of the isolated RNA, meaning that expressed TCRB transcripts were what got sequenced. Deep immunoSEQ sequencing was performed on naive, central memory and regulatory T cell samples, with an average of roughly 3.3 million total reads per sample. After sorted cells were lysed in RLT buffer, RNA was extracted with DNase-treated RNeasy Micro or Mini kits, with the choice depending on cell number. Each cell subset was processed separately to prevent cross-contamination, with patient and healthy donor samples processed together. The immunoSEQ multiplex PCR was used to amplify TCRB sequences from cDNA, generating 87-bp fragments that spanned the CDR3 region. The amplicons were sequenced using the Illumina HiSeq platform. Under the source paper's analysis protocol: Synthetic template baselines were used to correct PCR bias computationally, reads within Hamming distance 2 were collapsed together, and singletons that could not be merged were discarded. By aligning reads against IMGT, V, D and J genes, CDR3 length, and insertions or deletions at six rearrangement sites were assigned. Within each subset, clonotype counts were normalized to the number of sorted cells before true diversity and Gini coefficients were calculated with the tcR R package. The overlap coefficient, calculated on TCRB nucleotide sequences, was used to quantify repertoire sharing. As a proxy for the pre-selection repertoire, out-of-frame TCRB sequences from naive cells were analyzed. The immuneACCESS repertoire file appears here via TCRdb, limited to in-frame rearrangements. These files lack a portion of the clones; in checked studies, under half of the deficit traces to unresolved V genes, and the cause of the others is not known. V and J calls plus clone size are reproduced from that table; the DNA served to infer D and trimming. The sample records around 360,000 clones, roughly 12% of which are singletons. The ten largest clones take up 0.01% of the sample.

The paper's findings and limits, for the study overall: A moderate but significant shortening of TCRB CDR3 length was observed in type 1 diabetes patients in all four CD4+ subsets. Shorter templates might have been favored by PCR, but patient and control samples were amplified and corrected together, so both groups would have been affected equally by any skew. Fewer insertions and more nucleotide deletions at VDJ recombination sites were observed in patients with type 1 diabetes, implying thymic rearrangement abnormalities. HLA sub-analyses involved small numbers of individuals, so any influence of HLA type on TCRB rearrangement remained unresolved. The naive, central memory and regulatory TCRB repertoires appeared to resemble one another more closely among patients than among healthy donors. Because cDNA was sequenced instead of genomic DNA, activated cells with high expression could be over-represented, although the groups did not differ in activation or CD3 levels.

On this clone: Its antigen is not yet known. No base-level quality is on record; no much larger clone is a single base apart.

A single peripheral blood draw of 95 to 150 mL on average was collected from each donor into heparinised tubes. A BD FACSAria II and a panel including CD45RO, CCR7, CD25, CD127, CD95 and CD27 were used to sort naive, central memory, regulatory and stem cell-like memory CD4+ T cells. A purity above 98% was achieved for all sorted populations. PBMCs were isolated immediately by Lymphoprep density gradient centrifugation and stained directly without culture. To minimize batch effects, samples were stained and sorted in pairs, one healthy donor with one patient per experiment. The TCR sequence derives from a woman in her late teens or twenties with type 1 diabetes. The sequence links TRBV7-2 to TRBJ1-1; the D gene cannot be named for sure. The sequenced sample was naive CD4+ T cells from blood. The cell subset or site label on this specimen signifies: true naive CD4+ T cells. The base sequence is TGTGCCAGCAGCTTCACAGAGGGAGAAGCTTTCTTT. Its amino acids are CASSFTEGEAFF.